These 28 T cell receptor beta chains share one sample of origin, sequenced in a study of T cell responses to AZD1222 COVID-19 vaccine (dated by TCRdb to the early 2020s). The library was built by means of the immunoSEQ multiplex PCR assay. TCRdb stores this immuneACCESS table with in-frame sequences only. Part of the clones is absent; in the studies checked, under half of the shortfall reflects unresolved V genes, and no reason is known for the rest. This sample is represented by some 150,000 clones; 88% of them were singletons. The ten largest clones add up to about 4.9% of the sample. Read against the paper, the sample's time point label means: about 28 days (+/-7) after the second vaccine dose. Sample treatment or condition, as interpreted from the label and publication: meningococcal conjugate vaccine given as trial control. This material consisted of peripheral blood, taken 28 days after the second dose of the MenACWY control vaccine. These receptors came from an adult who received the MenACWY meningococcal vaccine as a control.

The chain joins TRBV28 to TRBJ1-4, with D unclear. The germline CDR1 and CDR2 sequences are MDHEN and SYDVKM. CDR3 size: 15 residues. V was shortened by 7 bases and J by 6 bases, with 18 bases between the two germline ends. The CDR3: CASNRGGGSDEKLFF. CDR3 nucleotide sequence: TGTGCCAGCAATCGAGGTGGAGGAAGCGATGAAAAACTGTTTTTT.

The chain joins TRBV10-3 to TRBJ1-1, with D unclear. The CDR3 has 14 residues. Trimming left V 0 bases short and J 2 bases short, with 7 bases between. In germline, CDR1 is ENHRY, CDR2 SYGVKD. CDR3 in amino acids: CAISESQFNTEAFF. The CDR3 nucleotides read TGTGCCATCAGTGAGTCACAGTTCAACACTGAAGCTTTCTTT.

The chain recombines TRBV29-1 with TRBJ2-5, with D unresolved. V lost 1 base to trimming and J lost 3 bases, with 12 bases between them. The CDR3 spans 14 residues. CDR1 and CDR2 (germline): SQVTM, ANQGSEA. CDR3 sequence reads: CSVEGVRLEETQYF. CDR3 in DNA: TGCAGCGTTGAAGGGGTGAGATTAGAAGAGACCCAGTACTTC.

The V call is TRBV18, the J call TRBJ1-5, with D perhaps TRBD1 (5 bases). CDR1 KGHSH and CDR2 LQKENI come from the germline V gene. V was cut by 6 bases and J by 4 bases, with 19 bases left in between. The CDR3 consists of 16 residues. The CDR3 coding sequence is TGTGCCAGCTCCTCAGGGACCCCTACTACTAATCAGCCCCAGCATTTT. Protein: CASSSGTPTTNQPQHF.

CDR3 sequence: CASLDAAREGGYTF. The CDR3, as DNA: TGTGCCAGCTTGGACGCAGCCCGAGAGGGTGGCTACACCTTC. The chain uses TRBV21-1 and TRBJ1-2. TRBV21-1 is deemed a pseudogene. The CDR3 runs to 14 residues.

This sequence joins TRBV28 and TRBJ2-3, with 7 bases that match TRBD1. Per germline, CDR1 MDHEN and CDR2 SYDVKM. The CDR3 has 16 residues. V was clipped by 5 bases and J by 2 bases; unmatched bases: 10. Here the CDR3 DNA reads TGTGCCAGCAGTCCCGAGGGACAGAGACACACAGATACGCAGTATTTT. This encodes CASSPEGQRHTDTQYF.

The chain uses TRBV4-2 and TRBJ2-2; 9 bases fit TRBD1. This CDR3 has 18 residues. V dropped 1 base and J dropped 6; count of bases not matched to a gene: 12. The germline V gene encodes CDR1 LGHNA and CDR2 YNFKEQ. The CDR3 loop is CASSQVFRGQGMAGELFF. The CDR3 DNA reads TGTGCCAGCAGCCAAGTCTTCCGGGGACAGGGAATGGCCGGGGAGCTGTTTTTT.

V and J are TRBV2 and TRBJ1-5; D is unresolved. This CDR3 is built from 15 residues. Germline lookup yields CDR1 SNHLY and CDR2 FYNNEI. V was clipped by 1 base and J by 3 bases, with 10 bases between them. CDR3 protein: CASSEEGKLNQPQHF. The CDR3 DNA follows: TGTGCCAGCAGTGAAGAGGGAAAGCTCAATCAGCCCCAGCATTTT.

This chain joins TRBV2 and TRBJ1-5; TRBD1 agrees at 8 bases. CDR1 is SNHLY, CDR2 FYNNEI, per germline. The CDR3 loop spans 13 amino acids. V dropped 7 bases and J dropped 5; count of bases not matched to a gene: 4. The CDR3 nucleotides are TGTGCCAGCATTCTACAGGGGGATCAGCCCCAGCATTTT. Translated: CASILQGDQPQHF.

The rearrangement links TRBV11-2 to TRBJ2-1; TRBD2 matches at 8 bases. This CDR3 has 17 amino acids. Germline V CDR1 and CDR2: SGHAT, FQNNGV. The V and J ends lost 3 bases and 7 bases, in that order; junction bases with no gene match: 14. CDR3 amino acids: CASSFRAGAGGWNEQFF. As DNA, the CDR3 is TGTGCCAGCAGCTTTCGCGCCGGGGCGGGGGGCTGGAATGAGCAGTTCTTC.

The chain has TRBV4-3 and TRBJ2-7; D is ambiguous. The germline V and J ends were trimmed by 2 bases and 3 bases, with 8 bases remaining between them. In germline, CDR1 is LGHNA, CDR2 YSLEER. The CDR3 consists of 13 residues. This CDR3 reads CASSQNRLYEQYF. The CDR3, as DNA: TGCGCCAGCAGCCAAAATCGACTCTACGAGCAGTACTTC.

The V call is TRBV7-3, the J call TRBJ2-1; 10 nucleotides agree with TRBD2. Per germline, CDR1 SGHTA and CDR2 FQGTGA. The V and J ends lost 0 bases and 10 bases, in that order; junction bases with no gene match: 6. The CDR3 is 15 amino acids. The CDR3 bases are TGTGCCAGCAGCTTAACCCTAGCGGGAGTCGGAGAGCAGTTCTTC. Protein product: CASSLTLAGVGEQFF. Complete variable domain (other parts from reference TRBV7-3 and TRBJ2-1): GAGVSQTPSNKVTEKGKYVELRCDPISGHTALYWYRQSLGQGPEFLIYFQGTGAADDSGLPNDRFFAVRPEGSVSTLKIQRTERGDSAVYLCASSLTLAGVGEQFFGPGTRLTVL.

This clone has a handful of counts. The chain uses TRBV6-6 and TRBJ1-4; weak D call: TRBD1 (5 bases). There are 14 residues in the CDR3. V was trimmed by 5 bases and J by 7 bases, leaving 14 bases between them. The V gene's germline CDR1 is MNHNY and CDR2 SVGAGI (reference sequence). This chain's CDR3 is CASSHPGRGEKLFF. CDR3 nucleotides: TGTGCCAGCAGTCACCCAGGGAGAGGTGAAAAACTGTTTTTT.

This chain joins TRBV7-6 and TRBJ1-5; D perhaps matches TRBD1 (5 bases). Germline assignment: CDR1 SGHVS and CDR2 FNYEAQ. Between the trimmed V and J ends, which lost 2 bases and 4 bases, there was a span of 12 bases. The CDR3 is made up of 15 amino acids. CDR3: CASSLSGVRNQPQHF. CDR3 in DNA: TGTGCCAGCAGCTTATCGGGGGTTCGGAATCAGCCCCAGCATTTT. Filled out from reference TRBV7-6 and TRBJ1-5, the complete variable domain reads GAGVSQSPRYKVTKRGQDVALRCDPISGHVSLYWYRQALGQGPEFLTYFNYEAQQDKSGLPNDRFSAERPEGSISTLTIQRTEQRDSAMYRCASSLSGVRNQPQHFGDGTRLSIL.

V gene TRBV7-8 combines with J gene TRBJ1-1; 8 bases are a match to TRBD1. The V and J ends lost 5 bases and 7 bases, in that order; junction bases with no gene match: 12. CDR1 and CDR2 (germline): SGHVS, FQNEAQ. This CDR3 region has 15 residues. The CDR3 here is CASSPETGVGGEAFF. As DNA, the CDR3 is TGTGCCAGCAGCCCCGAGACAGGGGTGGGAGGTGAAGCTTTCTTT.

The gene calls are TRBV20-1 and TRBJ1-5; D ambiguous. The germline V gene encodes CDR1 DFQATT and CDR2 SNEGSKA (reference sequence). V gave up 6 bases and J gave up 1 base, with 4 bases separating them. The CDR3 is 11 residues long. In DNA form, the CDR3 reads TGCAGTGCGGGCAGCAATCAGCCCCAGCATTTT. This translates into CSAGSNQPQHF.

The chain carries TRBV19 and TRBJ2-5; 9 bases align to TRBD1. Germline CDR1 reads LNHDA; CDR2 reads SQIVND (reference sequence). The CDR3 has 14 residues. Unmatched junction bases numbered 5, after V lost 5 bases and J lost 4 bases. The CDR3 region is CASSRGQGRETQYF. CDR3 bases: TGTGCCAGTAGTCGGGGACAGGGCAGAGAGACCCAGTACTTC.

The CDR3 DNA follows: TGTGCCACCAGCAAGTCTGGACAGGGCTGGGATACGCAGTATTTT. This translates into CATSKSGQGWDTQYF. The chain combines TRBV24-1 with TRBJ2-3; 8 nucleotides align to TRBD1. With V trimmed by 7 bases and J by 6 bases, 11 bases remained unmatched. The CDR3 has 15 amino acids. Looked up from germline, CDR1 is KGHDR and CDR2 is SFDVKD.

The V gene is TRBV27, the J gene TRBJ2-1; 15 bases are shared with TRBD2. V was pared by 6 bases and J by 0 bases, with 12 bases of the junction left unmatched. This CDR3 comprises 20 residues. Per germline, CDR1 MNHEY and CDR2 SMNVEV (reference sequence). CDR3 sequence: CASSSLGTSGGLSSYNEQFF. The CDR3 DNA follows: TGTGCCAGCAGCTCACTCGGGACTAGCGGGGGGCTAAGCTCCTACAATGAGCAGTTCTTC.

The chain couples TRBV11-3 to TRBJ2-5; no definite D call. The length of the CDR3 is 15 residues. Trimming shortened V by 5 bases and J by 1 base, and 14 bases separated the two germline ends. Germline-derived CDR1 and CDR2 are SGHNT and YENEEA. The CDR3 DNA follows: TGTGCCAGCAGCAATGTCGGGTGGGCCCAAGAGACCCAGTACTTC. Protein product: CASSNVGWAQETQYF.

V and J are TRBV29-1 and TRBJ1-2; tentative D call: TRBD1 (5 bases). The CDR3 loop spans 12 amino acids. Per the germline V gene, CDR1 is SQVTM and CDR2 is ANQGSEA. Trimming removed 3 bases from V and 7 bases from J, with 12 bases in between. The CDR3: CSVDMAGSGYTF. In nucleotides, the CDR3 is TGCAGCGTTGATATGGCAGGGTCTGGCTACACCTTC.

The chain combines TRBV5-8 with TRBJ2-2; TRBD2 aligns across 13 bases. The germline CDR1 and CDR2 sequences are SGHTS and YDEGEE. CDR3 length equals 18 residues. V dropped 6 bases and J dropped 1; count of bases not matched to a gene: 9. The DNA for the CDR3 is TGTGCCAGCAACCGGGGGGGACTAGCGGGGCTGAACACCGGGGAGCTGTTTTTT. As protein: CASNRGGLAGLNTGELFF.

The CDR3 reads CASSAPPSCNEQYF. DNA for the CDR3: TGTGCCAGCAGCGCTCCTCCTAGTTGCAACGAGCAGTACTTC. The rearrangement uses TRBV6-4 and TRBJ2-7; D call uncertain. V shed 6 bases and J shed 5 bases, with 17 bases lying between them. The CDR3 extends over 14 amino acids. Germline V lookup: CDR1 MRHNA, CDR2 SNTAGT.

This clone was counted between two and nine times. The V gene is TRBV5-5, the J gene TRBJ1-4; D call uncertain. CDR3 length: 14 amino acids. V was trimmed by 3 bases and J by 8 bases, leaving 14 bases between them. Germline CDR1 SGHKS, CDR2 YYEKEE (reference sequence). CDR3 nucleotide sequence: TGTGCCAGCAGCTCCGGGGTCTCGGGGGAAAAACTGTTTTTT. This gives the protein CASSSGVSGEKLFF. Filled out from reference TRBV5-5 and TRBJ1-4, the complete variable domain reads DAGVTQSPTHLIKTRGQQVTLRCSPISGHKSVSWYQQVLGQGPQFIFQYYEKEERGRGNFPDRFSARQFPNYSSELNVNALLLGDSALYLCASSSGVSGEKLFFGSGTQLSVL.

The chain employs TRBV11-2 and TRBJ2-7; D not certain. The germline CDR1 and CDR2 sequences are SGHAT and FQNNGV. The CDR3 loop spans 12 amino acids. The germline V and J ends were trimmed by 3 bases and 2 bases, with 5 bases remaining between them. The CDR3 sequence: CASSLTPYEQYF. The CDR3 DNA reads TGTGCCAGCAGCTTGACCCCCTACGAGCAGTACTTC.

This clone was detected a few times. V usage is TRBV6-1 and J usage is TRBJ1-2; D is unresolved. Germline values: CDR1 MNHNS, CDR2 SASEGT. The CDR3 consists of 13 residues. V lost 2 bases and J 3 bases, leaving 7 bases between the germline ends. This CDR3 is CASSEQAHYGYTF. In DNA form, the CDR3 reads TGTGCCAGCAGTGAACAGGCGCACTATGGCTACACCTTC.

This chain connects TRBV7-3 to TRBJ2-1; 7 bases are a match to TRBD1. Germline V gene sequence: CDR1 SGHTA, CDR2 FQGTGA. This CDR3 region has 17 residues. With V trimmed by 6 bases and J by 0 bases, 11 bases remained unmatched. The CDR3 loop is CASSPKPTGSSYNEQFF. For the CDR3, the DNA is TGTGCCAGCAGTCCCAAGCCGACAGGGAGCTCCTACAATGAGCAGTTCTTC.

Here the CDR3 DNA reads TGTGCCAGCAGCCTAGGACAGATGAACACTGAAGCTTTCTTT. Its protein product is CASSLGQMNTEAFF. The rearrangement uses TRBV3-1 (or the pseudogene TRBV3-2) and TRBJ1-1, with D perhaps TRBD1 (6 bases). This CDR3 is 14 amino acids long. Trimming left V 4 bases short and J 0 bases short, with 9 bases between. Germline CDR1 LGHDT, CDR2 YNNKEL (reference sequence).